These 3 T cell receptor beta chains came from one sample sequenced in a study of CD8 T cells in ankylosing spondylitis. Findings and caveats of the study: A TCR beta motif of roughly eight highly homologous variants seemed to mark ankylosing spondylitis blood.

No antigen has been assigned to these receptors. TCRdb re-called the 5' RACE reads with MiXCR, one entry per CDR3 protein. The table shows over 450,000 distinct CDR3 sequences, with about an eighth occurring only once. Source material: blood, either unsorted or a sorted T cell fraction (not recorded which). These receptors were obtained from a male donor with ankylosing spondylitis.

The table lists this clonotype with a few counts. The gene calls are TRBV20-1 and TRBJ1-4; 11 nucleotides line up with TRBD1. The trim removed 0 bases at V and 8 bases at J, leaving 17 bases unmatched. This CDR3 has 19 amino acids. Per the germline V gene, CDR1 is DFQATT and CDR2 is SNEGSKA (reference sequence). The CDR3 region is CSARDHTDRGRGGGEKLFF. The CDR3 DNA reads TGCAGTGCTAGAGATCATACGGACAGGGGGCGAGGGGGAGGAGAAAAACTGTTTTTT.

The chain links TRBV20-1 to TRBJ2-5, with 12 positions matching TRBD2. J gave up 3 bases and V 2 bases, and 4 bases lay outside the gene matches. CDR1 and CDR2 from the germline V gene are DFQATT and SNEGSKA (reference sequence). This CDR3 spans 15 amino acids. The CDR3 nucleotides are TGCAGTGCTAGACTAGCGGGAGGGCCCGAAGAGACCCAGTACTTC. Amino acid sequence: CSARLAGGPEETQYF.

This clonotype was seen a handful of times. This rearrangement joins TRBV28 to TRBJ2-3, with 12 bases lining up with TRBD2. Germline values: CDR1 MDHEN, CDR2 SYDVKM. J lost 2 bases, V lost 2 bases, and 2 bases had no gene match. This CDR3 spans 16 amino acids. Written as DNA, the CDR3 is TGTGCCAGCAGTTTAAGGACTAGCGGGATCACAGATACGCAGTATTTT. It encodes CASSLRTSGITDTQYF.